This TCR beta chain was recorded in a study of blood T cell repertoires in COVID-19. As for the study in general: Acute and convalescent COVID-19 specimens originated in the United States, Italy and Spain. Nucleic acid was either cDNA or gDNA, and it came from T cells, B-cell-depleted T cells, or PBMCs.

Method: immunoSEQ multiplex PCR; TCRdb's copy keeps in-frame clones and lacks some. The sample comprises 250,000 or so clones, around 83% of which are singletons, and around 2.5% rests with the top ten. Germline lookup yields CDR1 SEHNR and CDR2 FQNEAQ (reference sequence). This CDR3 has 15 amino acids. Unmatched junction bases numbered 6, after V lost 3 bases and J lost 2 bases. The chain combines TRBV7-9 with TRBJ1-1, with 7 nucleotides matching TRBD1. The specimen sequenced was peripheral blood. The receptor's source is a man in his forties or fifties who had recovered from COVID-19. CDR3 DNA: TGTGCCAGCAGCTTTGGGCAGGGGGTAAACACTGAAGCTTTCTTT. Residues: CASSFGQGVNTEAFF.